The subject of this entry is one TCR beta chain. The sample is drawn from a study of blood T cell repertoires in COVID-19. Germline V gene data show CDR1 as SEHNR and CDR2 as FQNEAQ (reference sequence). The CDR3 contains 14 residues. V dropped 5 bases and J dropped 6 bases, with 13 bases sitting between them. Measured with immunoSEQ multiplex PCR; TCRdb has only the in-frame clones, and not every one. Of about 75,000 clones detected, roughly 90% appear once; the ten largest clones hold 2.5% to 3%. The sample was peripheral blood. The chain is built from TRBV7-9 and TRBJ2-2; possible D gene TRBD2, 5 bases. This TCR derives from a human donor in a cohort sampled during active COVID-19. The CDR3 DNA is TGTGCCAGCAGCCCAGCGGTGGGTCCCGGGGAGCTGTTTTTT. Translation gives CASSPAVGPGELFF.